The present T cell receptor beta chain was sequenced within a study of blood T cell repertoires in COVID-19. About the research overall: T cells, B-cell-depleted T cells, or PBMCs supplied cDNA or gDNA.

Authors' processing steps: Amplified reference gene primers provided the basis for estimating nucleated cell counts. The method was immunoSEQ multiplex PCR; TCRdb's version includes in-frame clones alone and lacks a portion of them. The V and J calls and clone size come from that table; D and trimming were worked out from the DNA. The sample includes some 240,000 clones, about 86% seen only once; the top ten take over 4%. This clone is termed medium-sized. A junction end diverges from the germline sequence, so it may reflect a read error. CDR1 is SEHNR and CDR2 is FQNEAQ in the germline V gene (reference sequence). The CDR3 covers 16 residues.

The sample was PBMCs or T cells enriched from blood (not recorded which). The clonotype comes from a young man with acute COVID-19. The chain couples TRBV7-9 to TRBJ2-5; possible D gene TRBD1, 5 bases. CDR3 sequence reads: CASTLMGGQGEETQYF. CDR3 DNA: TGTGCCAGCACCTTAATGGGTGGCCAGGGCGAAGAGACCCAGTACTTC. The full variable domain, completed using reference TRBV7-9 and TRBJ2-5, is DTGVSQNPRHKITKRGQNVTFRCDPISEHNRLYWYRQTLGQGPEFLTYFQNEAQLEKSRLLSDRFSAERPKGSFSTLEIQRTEQGDSAMYLCASTLMGGQGEETQYFGPGTRLLVL.